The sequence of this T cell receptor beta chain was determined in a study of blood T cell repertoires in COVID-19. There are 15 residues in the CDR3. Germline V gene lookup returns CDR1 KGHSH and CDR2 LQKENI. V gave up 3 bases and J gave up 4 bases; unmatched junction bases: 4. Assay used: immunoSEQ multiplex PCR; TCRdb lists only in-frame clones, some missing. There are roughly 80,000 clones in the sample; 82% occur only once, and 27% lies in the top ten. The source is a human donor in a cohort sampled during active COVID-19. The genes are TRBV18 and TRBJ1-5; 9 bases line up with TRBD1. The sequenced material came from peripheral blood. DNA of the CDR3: TGTGCCAGCTCACCGGGACAGGGTCTAAATCAGCCCCAGCATTTT. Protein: CASSPGQGLNQPQHF.